The present T cell receptor beta chain was sequenced within a study of cytomegalovirus exposure and HLA in healthy donors. Generated by immunoSEQ multiplex PCR, the TCRdb table keeps only in-frame clones and is missing some. The table shows roughly 240,000 clones, with about 87% occurring only once. In germline, CDR1 is MNHEY, CDR2 SVGAGI. V shed 2 bases and J 2 bases; nucleotides not matched to a gene: 6. CDR3 length: 15 amino acids. This clone appeared a single time. Its antigen is undetermined. Study-level results: Associated with cytomegalovirus, according to the listing, were 150 to 200 TCR beta chains. Subsequent analysis showed first-cohort TCR clusters tending to co-occur in more than 90 validation repertoires.

The receptor was derived from a man aged 18 to 35 in good health and CMV-seronegative. This chain joins TRBV6-5 and TRBJ2-7; TRBD1 agrees at 7 bases. Sequencing was done on a sample of PBMCs. The CDR3, as DNA: TGTGCCAGCAGTTACGGGACAGTCGAAACCTACGAGCAGTACTTC. Residues: CASSYGTVETYEQYF.